This TCR beta chain was sequenced during a study of blood T cell repertoires in COVID-19. Study background: The origin of the acute and convalescent COVID-19 samples was the United States, Italy and Spain.

Only in-frame clones appear in the TCRdb table, and some are missing; sequencing was by immunoSEQ multiplex PCR. The sample has approximately 220,000 clones, about 85% seen once. Donors were grouped by their self-reported clinical history. The table lists this clone with a count of one. The CDR3 runs 12 residues. Germline V gene sequence: CDR1 WSHSY, CDR2 SAAADI. V lost 6 bases and J 5 bases, leaving 10 bases between the germline ends. Sequenced: PBMCs or T cells enriched from blood (not recorded which). This receptor was taken from a man aged 40-49 years who had recovered from COVID-19. The chain combines TRBV10-2 with TRBJ1-1; perhaps TRBD1 as D (6 bases). In nucleotides, the CDR3 is TGCGCCAGCAGACACCAGGGGACTGAAGCTTTCTTT. This translates into CASRHQGTEAFF.